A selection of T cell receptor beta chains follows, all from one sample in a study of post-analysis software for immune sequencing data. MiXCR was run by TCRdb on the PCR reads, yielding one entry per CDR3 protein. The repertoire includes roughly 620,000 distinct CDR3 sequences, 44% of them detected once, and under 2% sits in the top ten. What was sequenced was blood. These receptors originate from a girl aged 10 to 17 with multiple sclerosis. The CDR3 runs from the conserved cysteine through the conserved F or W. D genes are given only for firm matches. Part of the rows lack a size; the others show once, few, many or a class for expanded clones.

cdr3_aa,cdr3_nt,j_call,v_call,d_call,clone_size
CASSPWPVTTQYF,TGTGCCAGCAGCCCCTGGCCAGTAACGACGCAGTATTTT,TRBJ2-3,TRBV4-2,-,-
CSAARDSYSYEQYF,TGCAGTGCTGCCCGGGACAGTTACTCCTACGAGCAGTACTTC,TRBJ2-7,TRBV20-1,TRBD1,few
CASSPRTGDYETQYF,TGCGCCAGCAGCCCTCGGACAGGGGATTATGAGACCCAGTACTTC,TRBJ2-5,TRBV5-1,TRBD1,-
CASSLSSGEIYGYTF,TGTGCCAGCAGTTTAAGTTCAGGGGAGATCTATGGCTACACCTTC,TRBJ1-2,TRBV12-3/TRBV12-4,-,-
CASSYSVSNEQFF,TGTGCCAGCAGTTACTCTGTGTCCAATGAGCAGTTCTTC,TRBJ2-1,TRBV6-5,-,-
CASSFTLAGPPQYF,TGTGCCAGCAGTTTTACACTAGCGGGACCCCCGCAGTACTTC,TRBJ2-5,TRBV12-3/TRBV12-4,TRBD2,few
CASSLQGPSGYTF,TGTGCCAGCAGTCTACAGGGGCCAAGTGGCTACACCTTC,TRBJ1-2,TRBV27,TRBD1,few
CSVEGSYNEQFF,TGCAGCGTTGAAGGGTCCTACAATGAGCAGTTCTTC,TRBJ2-1,TRBV29-1,-,-
CASSHTGTGYFNEQFF,TGTGCCAGCAGTCATACCGGGACAGGGTATTTCAATGAGCAGTTCTTC,TRBJ2-1,TRBV12-3/TRBV12-4,TRBD1,-
CAAGLSLEQYF,TGTGCCGCCGGACTTTCCCTCGAGCAGTACTTC,TRBJ2-7,TRBV10-3,-,-